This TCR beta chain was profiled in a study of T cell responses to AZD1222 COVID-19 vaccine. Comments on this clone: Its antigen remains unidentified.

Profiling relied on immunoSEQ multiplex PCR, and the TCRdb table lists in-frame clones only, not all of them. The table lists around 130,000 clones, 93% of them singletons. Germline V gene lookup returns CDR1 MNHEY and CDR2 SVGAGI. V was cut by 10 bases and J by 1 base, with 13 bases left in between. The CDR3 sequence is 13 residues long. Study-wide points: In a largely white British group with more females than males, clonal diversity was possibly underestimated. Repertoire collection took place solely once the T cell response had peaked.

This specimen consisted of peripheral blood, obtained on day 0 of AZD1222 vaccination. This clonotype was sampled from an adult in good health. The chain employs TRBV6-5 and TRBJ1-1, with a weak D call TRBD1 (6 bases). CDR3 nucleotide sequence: TGTGCCACCACCAGGGGTTCGAACACTGAAGCTTTCTTT. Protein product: CATTRGSNTEAFF.